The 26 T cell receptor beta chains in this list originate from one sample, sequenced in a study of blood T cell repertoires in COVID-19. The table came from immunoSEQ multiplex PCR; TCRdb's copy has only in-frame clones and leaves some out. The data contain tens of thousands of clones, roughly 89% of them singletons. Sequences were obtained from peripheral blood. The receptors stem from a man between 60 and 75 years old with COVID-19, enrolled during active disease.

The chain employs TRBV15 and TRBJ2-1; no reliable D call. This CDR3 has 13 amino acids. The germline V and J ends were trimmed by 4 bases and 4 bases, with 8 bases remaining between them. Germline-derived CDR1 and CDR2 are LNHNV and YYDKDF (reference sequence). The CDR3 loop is CATSITRYNEQFF. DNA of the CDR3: TGTGCCACCAGCATAACTCGATACAATGAGCAGTTCTTC.

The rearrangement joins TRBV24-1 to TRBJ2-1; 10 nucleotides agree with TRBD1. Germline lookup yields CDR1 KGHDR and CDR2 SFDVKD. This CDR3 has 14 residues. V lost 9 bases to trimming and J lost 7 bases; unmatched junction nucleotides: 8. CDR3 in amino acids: CATSRQGAGNEQFF. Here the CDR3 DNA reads TGTGCCACCTCCCGACAGGGGGCGGGAAATGAGCAGTTCTTC.

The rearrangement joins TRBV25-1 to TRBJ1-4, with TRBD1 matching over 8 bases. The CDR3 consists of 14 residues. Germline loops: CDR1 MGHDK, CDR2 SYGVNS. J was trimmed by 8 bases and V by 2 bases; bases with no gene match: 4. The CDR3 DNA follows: TGTGCCAGCAGTGAAAGAGGGACAGGCGAAAAACTGTTTTTT. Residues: CASSERGTGEKLFF.

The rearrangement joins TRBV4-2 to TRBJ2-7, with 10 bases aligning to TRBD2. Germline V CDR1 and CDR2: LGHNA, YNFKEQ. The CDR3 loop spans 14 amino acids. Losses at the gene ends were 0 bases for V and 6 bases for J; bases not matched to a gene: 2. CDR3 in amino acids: CASSQDGTSAEQYF. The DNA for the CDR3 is TGTGCCAGCAGCCAAGATGGGACTAGCGCCGAGCAGTACTTC.

Here the CDR3 DNA reads TGTGCCAGCAGCTTATTGGCTAGCGGGATGCGAGAGCAGTACTTC. It specifies CASSLLASGMREQYF. The chain joins TRBV7-3 to TRBJ2-7; 9 nucleotides align to TRBD2. V shed 2 bases and J 7 bases; nucleotides not matched to a gene: 9. This CDR3 has 15 residues. Germline V gene lookup returns CDR1 SGHTA and CDR2 FQGTGA.

The DNA of the CDR3 is TGTGCCTGGAGGGAGGCCCTAAGACCCAAAAACATTCAGTACTTC. It specifies CAWREALRPKNIQYF. The chain couples TRBV30 to TRBJ2-4, with D tentatively TRBD2 (5 bases). The germline V and J ends were trimmed by 3 bases and 2 bases, with 14 bases remaining between them. The germline V gene has CDR1 GTSNPN and CDR2 SVGIG (reference sequence). The CDR3 contains 15 residues.

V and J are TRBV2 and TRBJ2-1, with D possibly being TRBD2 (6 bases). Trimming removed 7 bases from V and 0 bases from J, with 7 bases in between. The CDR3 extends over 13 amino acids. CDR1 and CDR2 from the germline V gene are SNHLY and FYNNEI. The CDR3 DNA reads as TGTGCCAGCACCGGGAGCTCCTACAATGAGCAGTTCTTC. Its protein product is CASTGSSYNEQFF.

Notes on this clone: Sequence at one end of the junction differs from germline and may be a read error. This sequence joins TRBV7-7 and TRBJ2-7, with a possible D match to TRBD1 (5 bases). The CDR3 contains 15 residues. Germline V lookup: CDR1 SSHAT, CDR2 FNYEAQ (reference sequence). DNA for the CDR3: TGTGCTAGCAGCTTAAACCCAGGGAACTCCTACGAGCAGTACTTC. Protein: CASSLNPGNSYEQYF. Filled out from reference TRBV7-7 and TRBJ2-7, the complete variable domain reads GAGVSQSPRYKVTKRGQDVTLRCDPISSHATLYWYQQALGQGPEFLTYFNYEAQPDKSGLPSDRFSAERPEGSISTLTIQRTEQRDSAMYRCASSLNPGNSYEQYFGPGTRLTVT.

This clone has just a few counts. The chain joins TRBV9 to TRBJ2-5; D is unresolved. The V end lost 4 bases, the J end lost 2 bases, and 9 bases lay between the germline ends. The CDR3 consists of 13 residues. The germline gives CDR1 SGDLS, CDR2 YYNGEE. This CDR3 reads CASSPLNQETQYF. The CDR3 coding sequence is TGTGCCAGCAGCCCACTTAATCAAGAGACCCAGTACTTC.

The CDR3 DNA is TGTGCCAGCTCACCACCTCTCAGAACAGGGGGCACTGAAGCTTTCTTT. Amino acids: CASSPPLRTGGTEAFF. This chain joins TRBV18 and TRBJ1-1, with 8 bases identical to TRBD1. The CDR3 loop spans 16 amino acids. The trim removed 0 bases at V and 4 bases at J, leaving 7 bases unmatched. The germline V gene encodes CDR1 KGHSH and CDR2 LQKENI. The variable domain in full, completed from reference TRBV18 and TRBJ1-1, reads NAGVMQNPRHLVRRRGQEARLRCSPMKGHSHVYWYRQLPEEGLKFMVYLQKENIIDESGMPKERFSAEFPKEGPSILRIQQVVRGDSAAYFCASSPPLRTGGTEAFFGQGTRLTVV.

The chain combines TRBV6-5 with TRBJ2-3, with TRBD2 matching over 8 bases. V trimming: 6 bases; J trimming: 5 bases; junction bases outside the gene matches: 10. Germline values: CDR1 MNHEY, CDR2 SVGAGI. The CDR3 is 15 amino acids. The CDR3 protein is CASRVGGLEKDTQYF. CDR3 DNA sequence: TGTGCCAGCAGAGTCGGGGGACTAGAGAAAGATACGCAGTATTTT.

The CDR3 loop reads CASSELAGEKGADTQYF. The CDR3 DNA reads TGTGCCAGCAGTGAACTAGCGGGAGAGAAGGGGGCAGATACGCAGTATTTT. The J gene is TRBJ2-3, the V gene TRBV6-1, with 10 bases lining up with TRBD2. The trim removed 2 bases at V and 4 bases at J, leaving 9 bases unmatched. This CDR3 contains 17 residues. Germline V CDR1 and CDR2: MNHNS, SASEGT.

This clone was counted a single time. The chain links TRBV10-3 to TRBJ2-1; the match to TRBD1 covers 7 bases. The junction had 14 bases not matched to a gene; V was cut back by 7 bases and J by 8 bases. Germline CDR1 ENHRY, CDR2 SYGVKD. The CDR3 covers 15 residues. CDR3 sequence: CAIKDPTQGVDEQFF. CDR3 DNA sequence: TGTGCCATCAAAGACCCCACCCAGGGGGTCGATGAGCAGTTCTTC.

The CDR3 DNA reads as TGTGCCAGCAGCCTCCGACCTCCCCTAGCGGGAGACCCATTAGGGAACATTCAGTACTTC. As protein: CASSLRPPLAGDPLGNIQYF. This chain links TRBV3-1 (or the pseudogene TRBV3-2) with TRBJ2-4, with 10 bases aligning to TRBD2. The CDR3 spans 20 residues. CDR1 is LGHDT, CDR2 YNNKEL, per germline (reference sequence). Trimming removed 4 bases from V and 7 bases from J; junction bases left unmatched: 22.

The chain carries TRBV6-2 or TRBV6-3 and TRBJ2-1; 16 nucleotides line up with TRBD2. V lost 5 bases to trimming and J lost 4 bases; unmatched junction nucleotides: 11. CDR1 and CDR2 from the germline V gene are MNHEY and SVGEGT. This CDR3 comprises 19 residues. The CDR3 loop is CASSTQGTSGRAVYNEQFF. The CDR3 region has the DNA TGTGCCAGCAGTACCCAAGGGACTAGCGGGAGGGCCGTGTACAATGAGCAGTTCTTC.

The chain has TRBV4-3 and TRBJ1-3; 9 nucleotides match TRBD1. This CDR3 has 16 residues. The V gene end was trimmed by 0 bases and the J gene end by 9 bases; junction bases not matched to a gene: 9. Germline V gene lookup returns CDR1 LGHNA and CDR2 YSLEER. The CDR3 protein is CASSQEGDRVGSTIYF. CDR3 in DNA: TGCGCCAGCAGCCAAGAAGGGGACAGGGTTGGTAGCACCATATATTTT.

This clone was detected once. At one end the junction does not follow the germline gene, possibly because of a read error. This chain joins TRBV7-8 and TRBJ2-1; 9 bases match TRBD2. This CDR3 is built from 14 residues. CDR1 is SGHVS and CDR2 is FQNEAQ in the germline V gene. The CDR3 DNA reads TGTGCCAGCAGCGTAGCGGGAGAAGGAGATGAGCAGTTCTTC. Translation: CASSVAGEGDEQFF.

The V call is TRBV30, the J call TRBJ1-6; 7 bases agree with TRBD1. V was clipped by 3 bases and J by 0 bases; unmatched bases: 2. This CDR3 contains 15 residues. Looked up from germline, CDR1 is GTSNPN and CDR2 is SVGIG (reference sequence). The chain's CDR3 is CAWRTGSSYNSPLHF. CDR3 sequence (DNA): TGTGCCTGGAGGACAGGGAGCTCCTATAATTCACCCCTCCACTTT.

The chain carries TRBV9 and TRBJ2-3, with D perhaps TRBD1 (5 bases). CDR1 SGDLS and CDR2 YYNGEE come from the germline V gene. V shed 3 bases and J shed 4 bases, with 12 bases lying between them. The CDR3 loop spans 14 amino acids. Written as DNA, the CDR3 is TGTGCCAGCAGCGAGCAGGGATTCTCAGATACGCAGTATTTT. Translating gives CASSEQGFSDTQYF.

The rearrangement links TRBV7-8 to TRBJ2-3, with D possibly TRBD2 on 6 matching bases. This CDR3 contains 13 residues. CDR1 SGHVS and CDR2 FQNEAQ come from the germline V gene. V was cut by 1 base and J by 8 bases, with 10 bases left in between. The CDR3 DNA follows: TGTGCCAGCAGCTTAGGCAGGGACTCTACGCAGTATTTT. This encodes CASSLGRDSTQYF.

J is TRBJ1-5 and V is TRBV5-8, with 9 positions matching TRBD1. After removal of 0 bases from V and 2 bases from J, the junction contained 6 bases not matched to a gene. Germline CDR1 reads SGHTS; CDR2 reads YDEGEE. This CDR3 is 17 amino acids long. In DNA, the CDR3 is TGTGCCAGCAGCTTGGACAGGGGGCGATGGGGCAATCAGCCCCAGCATTTT. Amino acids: CASSLDRGRWGNQPQHF.

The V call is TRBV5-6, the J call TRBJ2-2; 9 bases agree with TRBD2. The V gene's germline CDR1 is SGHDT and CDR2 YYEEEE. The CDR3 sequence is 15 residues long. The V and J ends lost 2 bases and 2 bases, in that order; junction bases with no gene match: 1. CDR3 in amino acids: CASSFLAGNTGELFF. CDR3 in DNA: TGTGCCAGCAGCTTTCTAGCGGGAAACACCGGGGAGCTGTTTTTT.

CDR3 coding DNA: TGTGCCAGCTCACCACCCTCCGGGACAGGGGATGTCTATGGCTACACCTTC. Translated: CASSPPSGTGDVYGYTF. The chain joins TRBV18 to TRBJ1-2; the match to TRBD1 covers 10 bases. The germline V gene has CDR1 KGHSH and CDR2 LQKENI. This CDR3 is 17 amino acids long. Trimming cost V 0 bases and J 4 bases; bases outside gene matches: 8.

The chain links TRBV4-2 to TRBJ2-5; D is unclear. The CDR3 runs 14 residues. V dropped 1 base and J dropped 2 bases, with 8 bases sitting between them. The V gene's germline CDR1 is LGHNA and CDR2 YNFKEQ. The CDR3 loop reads CASSQGGAQETQYF. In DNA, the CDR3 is TGTGCCAGCAGCCAAGGAGGAGCACAAGAGACCCAGTACTTC.

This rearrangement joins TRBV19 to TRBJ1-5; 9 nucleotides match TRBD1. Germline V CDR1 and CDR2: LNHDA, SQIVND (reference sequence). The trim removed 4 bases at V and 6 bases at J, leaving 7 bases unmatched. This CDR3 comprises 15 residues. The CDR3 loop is CASSRTGEEGQPQHF. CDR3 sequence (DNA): TGTGCCAGTAGTAGGACAGGGGAGGAGGGTCAGCCCCAGCATTTT.

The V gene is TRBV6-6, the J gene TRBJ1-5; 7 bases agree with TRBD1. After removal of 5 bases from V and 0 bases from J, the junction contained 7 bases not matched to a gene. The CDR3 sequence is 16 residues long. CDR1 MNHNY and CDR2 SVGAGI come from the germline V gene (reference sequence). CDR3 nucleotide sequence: TGTGCCAGCAGTCCTCACAGGGGAGGTAGCAATCAGCCCCAGCATTTT. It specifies CASSPHRGGSNQPQHF.